The present entry profiles one T cell receptor (beta chain) with its context. As originally analysed: Reference gene primer amplification gave nucleated cell count estimates. The repertoire was sequenced with immunoSEQ multiplex PCR; TCRdb's copy has only in-frame clones and lacks some. The V and J calls and clone size are taken from that table; D and trimming were inferred from the DNA. The table lists more than 95,000 clones, 69% of them singletons, with roughly 2% in the top ten. Germline lookup yields CDR1 SGDLS and CDR2 YYNGEE. CDR3 length: 15 residues. The V segment lost 0 bases and the J segment 7 bases; nucleotides outside the gene matches: 1. The data originate from a study of blood T cell repertoires in COVID-19. Whole-study context: Sources were T cells, B-cell-depleted T cells, or PBMCs; the material itself was cDNA or gDNA.

Source material: peripheral blood. The sequence derives from a woman aged 70 to 79 with acute or convalescent COVID-19. V and J are TRBV9 and TRBJ2-1, with 13 bases fitting TRBD2. Here the CDR3 reads CASSVVTSGRNEQFF. DNA for the CDR3: TGTGCCAGCAGCGTAGTGACTAGCGGGAGGAATGAGCAGTTCTTC.